This TCR beta chain was retrieved from a study of cytomegalovirus exposure and HLA in healthy donors. Findings of the study overall: Presence/absence analyses took donor sequencing depth as roughly uniform. Later analysis suggested most CMV-associated TCR beta chains were HLA-restricted. Later analysis identified several of the most significant clusters that appeared linked to common viral pathogens.

For this clone: Antigen unknown.

Researchers ran the PCR with 60 Vbeta and 13 Jbeta primers. Data came from immunoSEQ multiplex PCR; TCRdb stores just in-frame clones and leaves some out. The table records fewer than 120,000 clones, approximately 86% of them present only once. CDR3 length equals 16 residues. V was cut by 6 bases and J by 3 bases, with 21 bases left in between. CDR1 and CDR2 from the germline V gene are SNHLY and FYNNEI. The TCR comes from a man in his forties in good health and CMV-seronegative. The chain uses TRBV2 and TRBJ2-7; D is unclear. Sample: PBMCs. CDR3 nucleotide sequence: TGTGCCAGCAGAGGCAGGTTGAGTCCCTATGGCTACGAGCAGTACTTC. This gives the protein CASRGRLSPYGYEQYF.